One T cell receptor beta chain is described in this entry. Its antigen is as yet unknown. This sample is drawn from a study of read filtering for tumor transcriptome and immune sequencing. Study-level information: Per sample, TCR-region reads ranged about 4.05 to 11 million by IR-seq, about 85 to 1,400 by RNA-seq.

The library was built from 400 ng RNA with molecular barcoded adaptors for alpha/delta and beta/gamma chains. From the reads, TCRdb called clonotypes with MiXCR, one entry per CDR3 protein. This table holds about 50,000 distinct CDR3 sequences, roughly 20% found once. General study results and limits: Compared with RNA-seq, IR-seq gave much higher clonotype depth and reliability.

The sample consisted of a population of CD138-negative cells sorted from bone marrow. This clonotype originated in a donor aged 40 or over with multiple myeloma.

CDR3 sequence: CASRSRLSSYEQYF. CDR3 nucleotides: TGTGCCAGCAGAAGCAGACTAAGCTCCTACGAGCAGTACTTC. The V call is TRBV6-5, the J call TRBJ2-7; TRBD2 is a possible D gene (5 bases). The CDR3 runs 14 residues. Trimming removed 6 bases from V and 0 bases from J, with 12 bases in between. Germline loops: CDR1 MNHEY, CDR2 SVGAGI.